One T cell receptor beta chain is described in this entry. The data originate from a study of blood T cell repertoires in COVID-19. Study in general: The study drew acute and convalescent COVID-19 samples from the United States, Italy and Spain.

Original processing notes: Reference gene primer amplification in the assay estimated nucleated cell counts. The assay was immunoSEQ multiplex PCR, and TCRdb's table has in-frame clones only and misses some. V and J calls and clone size come straight from that table; D and trimming were deduced from the DNA. The sample contains about 99,000 clones, about 79% of which appear only once. Germline CDR1 reads LGHDT; CDR2 reads YNNKEL (reference sequence). CDR3 length: 15 residues. With 4 bases clipped from V and 5 bases from J, the junction kept 10 bases outside the gene matches. This TCR came from an elderly woman with active or convalescent COVID-19. Sequences were obtained from peripheral blood. J is TRBJ1-2 and V is TRBV3-1 (or the pseudogene TRBV3-2), with 7 bases that match TRBD1. The CDR3 region is CASSPTGLVRYGYTF. The CDR3 DNA sequence: TGTGCCAGCAGCCCGACAGGGTTGGTTAGGTATGGCTACACCTTC.